This passage covers 10 T cell receptor beta chains from one sample sequenced in a study of siplizumab effects on memory and regulatory T cells. The assay was immunoSEQ multiplex PCR, and TCRdb's table has in-frame clones only and misses some. The table has 80,000 to 130,000 clones, 75% to 95% seen once. The sample taken for sequencing was CD4+ T cells sorted from blood. The receptors come from a human donor in good health. Some clones in this sample may be carry-over from other donors' samples.

The chain employs TRBV6-5 and TRBJ2-4, with 7 bases that match TRBD2. V shed 2 bases and J 1 base; nucleotides not matched to a gene: 5. In germline, CDR1 is MNHEY, CDR2 SVGAGI. The CDR3 has 16 residues. The CDR3 DNA reads as TGTGCCAGCAGTTACCTCTCGACTAGCGCCAAAAACATTCAGTACTTC. It encodes CASSYLSTSAKNIQYF.

The chain is built from TRBV6-4 and TRBJ2-7, with TRBD2 matching 8 bases. The J segment lost 5 bases and the V segment lost 4 bases, leaving 16 bases of the junction unmatched. CDR1 and CDR2 from the germline V gene are MRHNA and SNTAGT. The CDR3 runs 17 residues. CDR3 in DNA: TGTGCCAGCAGTGTTAAGGTCCTCGGGACTAGTTCTAACGAGCAGTACTTC. Translation: CASSVKVLGTSSNEQYF.

This clone was detected a few times. This chain uses TRBV5-5 with TRBJ2-1; 7 bases map to TRBD2. The CDR3 is 12 residues long. Germline CDR1 is SGHKS and CDR2 is YYEKEE (reference sequence). With 2 bases clipped from V and 7 bases from J, the junction kept 0 bases outside the gene matches. DNA for the CDR3: TGTGCCAGCAGCTTTAGCGGGAATGAGCAGTTCTTC. Translated, it gives CASSFSGNEQFF.

The chain uses TRBV6-1 and TRBJ2-3; perhaps TRBD1 as D (5 bases). Germline values: CDR1 MNHNS, CDR2 SASEGT. V was trimmed by 2 bases and J by 1 base, leaving 10 bases between them. The CDR3 runs 15 residues. The CDR3 coding sequence is TGTGCCAGCAGTGAAACGACAGAGCGCACAGATACGCAGTATTTT. Encoded protein: CASSETTERTDTQYF.

This chain links TRBV11-2 with TRBJ2-3; 7 nucleotides line up with TRBD2. This CDR3 comprises 15 residues. CDR1 is SGHAT and CDR2 is FQNNGV in the germline V gene. V lost 5 bases and J lost 5; bases outside the gene matches: 10. DNA of the CDR3: TGTGCCAGCAGCCGAGGGAGGGGTGGAGTAGATACGCAGTATTTT. Protein product: CASSRGRGGVDTQYF.

This clone occurred once. The V and J genes are TRBV6-1 and TRBJ2-7, with 9 nucleotides matching TRBD1. CDR1 MNHNS and CDR2 SASEGT come from the germline V gene. Unmatched junction bases numbered 10, after V lost 6 bases and J lost 4 bases. CDR3 size: 15 residues. The CDR3 nucleotides read TGTGCCAGCAGCTCCCTCGGGACAGGGTCGTACGAGCAGTACTTC. It translates to CASSSLGTGSYEQYF.

This chain links TRBV27 with TRBJ2-3, with 10 bases identical to TRBD2. The CDR3 consists of 20 residues. Germline CDR1 MNHEY, CDR2 SMNVEV (reference sequence). Trimming removed 3 bases from V and 0 bases from J; junction bases left unmatched: 15. The CDR3 bases are TGTGCCAGCAGTTTTCGTTGGACTAGCGGCCACCTTATCAGCACAGATACGCAGTATTTT. Translated: CASSFRWTSGHLISTDTQYF.

This clone was seen a few times. The chain joins TRBV9 to TRBJ2-1, with D unclear. Germline lookup yields CDR1 SGDLS and CDR2 YYNGEE. The CDR3 has 13 amino acids. V was shortened by 3 bases and J by 5 bases, with 9 bases between the two germline ends. CDR3 protein: CASSGTDHNEQFF. DNA of the CDR3: TGTGCCAGCAGCGGTACGGATCACAATGAGCAGTTCTTC. The full variable domain, rest sourced from reference TRBV9 and TRBJ2-1, is DSGVTQTPKHLITATGQRVTLRCSPRSGDLSVYWYQQSLDQGLQFLIQYYNGEERAKGNILERFSAQQFPDLHSELNLSSLELGDSALYFCASSGTDHNEQFFGPGTRLTVL.

The J gene is TRBJ2-2, the V gene TRBV19; 11 nucleotides line up with TRBD2. Germline V gene sequence: CDR1 LNHDA, CDR2 SQIVND (reference sequence). This CDR3 spans 16 amino acids. After removal of 3 bases from V and 5 bases from J, the junction contained 5 bases not matched to a gene. CDR3 bases: TGTGCCAGTAGTATGCCCACTAGCGGGAGAACCGGGGAGCTGTTTTTT. This encodes CASSMPTSGRTGELFF. Together with reference TRBV19 and TRBJ2-2, the CDR3 gives the full variable domain: DGGITQSPKYLFRKEGQNVTLSCEQNLNHDAMYWYRQDPGQGLRLIYYSQIVNDFQKGDIAEGYSVSREKKESFPLTVTSAQKNPTAFYLCASSMPTSGRTGELFFGEGSRLTVL.

The V and J genes are TRBV19 and TRBJ1-4, with D unresolved. Deletions cut 6 bases from V and 0 bases from J, with 11 bases between. Germline V gives CDR1 LNHDA, CDR2 SQIVND (reference sequence). This CDR3 is built from 15 residues. The CDR3 sequence is CASSPSLATNEKLFF. The CDR3 region has the DNA TGTGCCAGTAGCCCTTCACTAGCAACTAATGAAAAACTGTTTTTT.